This entry lists 15 T cell receptor beta chains sequenced from one sample in a study of Graves' ophthalmopathy and Graves' hyperthyroidism. RNA transcripts were the source from which TCR beta CDR3 regions were amplified. Second-round multiplex PCR followed a first-round RT-PCR using HTBI primers. TCRdb independently ran MiXCR on the multiplex PCR reads; one entry per CDR3 protein. The data contain a few hundred thousand distinct CDR3 sequences, under 25% of them singletons. The sample was peripheral blood. Source of these receptors: a woman under 30 with stable Graves' hyperthyroidism.

This clonotype was found many times. V and J are TRBV28 and TRBJ2-7, with TRBD2 matching over 13 bases. This CDR3 spans 15 amino acids. Germline-derived CDR1 and CDR2 are MDHEN and SYDVKM. The junction had 5 bases not matched to a gene; V was cut back by 5 bases and J by 4 bases. CDR3 loop: CASSIRTSGRYEQYF. The CDR3 DNA is TGTGCCAGCAGTATAAGGACTAGCGGGAGATACGAGCAGTACTTC.

The V call is TRBV12-3 or TRBV12-4, the J call TRBJ2-7, with D maybe TRBD1 (6 bases). The CDR3 is 13 residues long. Trimming stripped 0 bases from V and 6 bases from J, with 9 bases between. CDR3 sequence reads: CASSLARTAEQYF. The CDR3 DNA follows: TGTGCCAGCAGTTTAGCGAGGACAGCCGAGCAGTACTTC.

This clonotype was seen many times. V gene TRBV5-1 combines with J gene TRBJ1-1, with D hard to call. The CDR3 spans 15 residues. V lost 1 base and J lost 1, with 11 bases in between. From germline, CDR1 is SGHRS and CDR2 YFSETQ. CDR3 nucleotides: TGCGCCAGCAGCTTGACGAGATCTGGGAACACTGAAGCTTTCTTT. Amino acid sequence: CASSLTRSGNTEAFF.

This clonotype occurred many times. The V and J genes are TRBV24-1 and TRBJ2-7; the D gene is possibly TRBD2 (5 bases). The CDR3 runs 13 residues. In germline, CDR1 is KGHDR, CDR2 SFDVKD. V lost 3 bases and J 3 bases, leaving 8 bases between the germline ends. CDR3 region: CATSDGGRYEQYF. The CDR3 region has the DNA TGTGCCACCAGTGATGGAGGACGCTACGAGCAGTACTTC.

This clonotype has ten or more counts. The chain couples TRBV2 to TRBJ2-7; D is possibly TRBD2 (5 bases). The CDR3 totals 14 residues. V was cut by 3 bases and J by 6 bases, with 15 bases left in between. CDR1 is SNHLY and CDR2 is FYNNEI in the germline V gene. This CDR3 reads CASSDRGLRREQYF. CDR3 coding DNA: TGTGCCAGCAGTGATCGCGGGCTCAGGCGCGAGCAGTACTTC.

The table lists this clonotype with many counts. The gene calls are TRBV11-2 and TRBJ1-1, with 8 bases identical to TRBD1. In germline, CDR1 is SGHAT, CDR2 FQNNGV. With 5 bases clipped from V and 5 bases from J, the junction kept 7 bases outside the gene matches. The CDR3 runs to 14 residues. CDR3 amino acids: CASSRQGRRTEAFF. The DNA for the CDR3 is TGTGCCAGCAGCAGACAGGGGAGGAGGACTGAAGCTTTCTTT.

The table lists this clonotype with many counts. The rearrangement links TRBV7-3 to TRBJ2-2, with 8 bases fitting TRBD2. Trimming cost V 5 bases and J 4 bases; bases outside gene matches: 9. Germline V gene lookup returns CDR1 SGHTA and CDR2 FQGTGA. This CDR3 spans 16 amino acids. CDR3 region: CASSPGTSGVTGELFF. The CDR3 nucleotides are TGTGCCAGCAGCCCCGGAACTAGCGGAGTCACCGGGGAGCTGTTTTTT.

The rearrangement links TRBV18 to TRBJ2-7; D unresolved. The CDR3 is 13 residues long. CDR1 is KGHSH, CDR2 LQKENI, per germline. The V gene lost 4 bases and the J gene lost 1 base, with 8 bases spanning the gap. This CDR3 is CASSRYDSYEQYF. The CDR3 DNA reads as TGTGCCAGCTCACGATACGATTCCTACGAGCAGTACTTC.

This clonotype was counted ten times or more. The genes are TRBV11-1 and TRBJ2-7; D may be TRBD1 (6 bases). Germline CDR1 SGHAT, CDR2 FQDESV (reference sequence). The CDR3 runs to 16 residues. V was cut by 5 bases and J by 4 bases, with 21 bases left in between. The CDR3 sequence: CASSPRPARGNYEQYF. CDR3 DNA: TGTGCCAGCAGCCCGCGGCCGGCTAGGGGGAATTACGAGCAGTACTTC.

The chain links TRBV6-5 to TRBJ1-2; 9 bases align to TRBD1. The length of the CDR3 is 14 residues. Germline values: CDR1 MNHEY, CDR2 SVGAGI. The ends lost 1 base at V and 9 bases at J; junction bases unmatched: 6. CDR3 sequence (DNA): TGTGCCAGCAGTTACTTCAACAGGGGGCTGAGCTACACCTTC. This sequence encodes CASSYFNRGLSYTF.

This clonotype has a handful of counts. The gene calls are TRBV2 and TRBJ1-5; D perhaps matches TRBD1 (5 bases). CDR1 is SNHLY and CDR2 is FYNNEI in the germline V gene. V lost 2 bases and J 4 bases, leaving 9 bases between the germline ends. This CDR3 region has 14 residues. The DNA for the CDR3 is TGTGCCAGCAGTGAAATGGGGGGAAATCAGCCCCAGCATTTT. It yields the protein CASSEMGGNQPQHF.

This clonotype appeared a few times. Being one base from a much bigger clone, this may be a read error. This sequence joins TRBV30 and TRBJ2-7; D gene ambiguous. The CDR3 covers 11 residues. Germline V CDR1 and CDR2: GTSNPN, SVGIG (reference sequence). The V and J ends lost 0 bases and 3 bases respectively, with 3 bases between them. The CDR3 region is CAWSVVYEQYF. The CDR3 nucleotides read TGTGCCTGGAGTGTAGTCTACGAGCAGTACTTC.

This clonotype was counted ten times or more. V is TRBV30 and J is TRBJ1-3, with D possibly TRBD1 on 6 matching bases. The ends were cut back, 4 bases at V and 0 bases at J, with 13 bases in the middle. Germline lookup yields CDR1 GTSNPN and CDR2 SVGIG (reference sequence). This CDR3 region has 15 residues. The CDR3 sequence: CAWIRDTNSGNTIYF. The CDR3 DNA is TGTGCCTGGATTCGGGACACAAACTCTGGAAACACCATATATTTT. Combining the CDR3 with reference TRBV30 and TRBJ1-3 gives the whole variable domain SQTIHQWPATLVQPVGSPLSLECTVEGTSNPNLYWYRQAAGRGLQLLFYSVGIGQISSEVPQNLSASRPQDRQFILSSKKLLLSDSGFYLCAWIRDTNSGNTIYFGEGSWLTVV.

This chain connects TRBV12-3 or TRBV12-4 to TRBJ1-1; the D is unclear. Trimming left V 1 base short and J 1 base short, with 10 bases between. The length of the CDR3 is 15 residues. The CDR3, as DNA: TGTGCCAGCAGTTTAGTCTTCCCGGAGAACACTGAAGCTTTCTTT. Translated: CASSLVFPENTEAFF.

J is TRBJ2-7 and V is TRBV6-1; 13 nucleotides agree with TRBD2. CDR1 and CDR2 (germline): MNHNS, SASEGT. Unmatched junction bases numbered 5, after V lost 6 bases and J lost 6 bases. CDR3 length equals 14 residues. Here the CDR3 reads CASRPGTSGTEQYF. CDR3 nucleotides: TGTGCCAGCAGGCCCGGGACTAGCGGGACCGAGCAGTACTTC.